Presented here are 28 T cell receptor beta chains from one specimen sequenced in a study of response to subunit inactivated influenza vaccine. TCRdb analysed the RT-PCR reads with MiXCR anew, one entry per CDR3 protein. The sample includes roughly 790,000 distinct CDR3 sequences, over 20% of them seen just once. This specimen consisted of PBMCs from blood, obtained around 5 days after vaccination. These receptor sequences come from a man between 50 and 59 years old who received an inactivated influenza vaccine.

This clonotype was counted between two and nine times. This chain connects TRBV20-1 to TRBJ1-1, with D maybe TRBD1 (5 bases). V gave up 1 base and J gave up 3 bases, with 18 bases separating them. The CDR3 sequence is 16 residues long. Germline CDR1 reads DFQATT; CDR2 reads SNEGSKA (reference sequence). The CDR3 here is CSARARRRARDTEAFF. For the CDR3, the DNA is TGCAGTGCTAGAGCGCGACGTAGGGCCAGGGACACTGAAGCTTTCTTT.

The table lists this clonotype with a few counts. The genes are TRBV4-2 and TRBJ2-1; the match to TRBD2 covers 11 bases. V lost 4 bases, J lost 0 bases, and 5 bases stayed unmatched. Germline V gene lookup returns CDR1 LGHNA and CDR2 YNFKEQ. CDR3 size: 17 residues. The CDR3 is CASSRGTSGDSYNEQFF. DNA for the CDR3: TGTGCCAGCAGCCGAGGGACTAGCGGAGACTCCTACAATGAGCAGTTCTTC.

The CDR3 sequence: CASSVSSVGQPQHF. CDR3 DNA: TGTGCCAGCAGTGTTTCATCGGTAGGACAGCCCCAGCATTTT. V usage is TRBV6-1 and J usage is TRBJ1-5; D gene ambiguous. This CDR3 is 14 amino acids long. CDR1 and CDR2 from the germline V gene are MNHNS and SASEGT. The ends were cut back, 4 bases at V and 7 bases at J, with 14 bases in the middle.

This rearrangement joins TRBV3-1 to TRBJ1-1, with D uncertain. Trimming left V 0 bases short and J 4 bases short, with 18 bases between. Germline V gives CDR1 LGHDT, CDR2 YNNKEL (reference sequence). This CDR3 contains 17 residues. CDR3 sequence reads: CASSQDWGRPEVTEAFF. In DNA form, the CDR3 reads TGTGCCAGCAGCCAAGATTGGGGAAGGCCCGAGGTCACTGAAGCTTTCTTT.

This clonotype has a handful of counts. This chain uses TRBV20-1 with TRBJ2-1, with a tentative D call TRBD1 (6 bases). The CDR3 runs 14 residues. The V gene's germline CDR1 is DFQATT and CDR2 SNEGSKA (reference sequence). V shed 5 bases and J shed 0 bases, with 11 bases lying between them. CDR3 residues: CSALGRGSYNEQFF. The CDR3 DNA is TGCAGTGCTCTAGGCAGGGGCTCCTACAATGAGCAGTTCTTC.

V and J are TRBV24-1 and TRBJ2-2, with a weak D call TRBD2 (5 bases). V was shortened by 9 bases and J by 6 bases, with 13 bases between the two germline ends. This CDR3 region has 13 residues. In germline, CDR1 is KGHDR, CDR2 SFDVKD. The CDR3 region has the DNA TGTGCCACCCGCTGGGGAGACGCCGGGGAGCTGTTTTTT. This codes for CATRWGDAGELFF.

V gene TRBV6-5 combines with J gene TRBJ2-2; D ambiguous. The V end lost 6 bases, the J end lost 6 bases, and 14 bases lay between the germline ends. This CDR3 is built from 14 residues. Germline-derived CDR1 and CDR2 are MNHEY and SVGAGI. CDR3 sequence: CASRMKPRSGELFF. CDR3 DNA: TGTGCCAGCAGGATGAAACCACGCTCCGGGGAGCTGTTTTTT.

V usage is TRBV18 and J usage is TRBJ1-1; the D is unclear. Trimming pared 5 bases from V and 3 bases from J, leaving 10 bases between. Germline CDR1 reads KGHSH; CDR2 reads LQKENI. This CDR3 has 13 amino acids. The CDR3 DNA is TGTGCCAGCTCAGCGGGGAGGGACACTGAAGCTTTCTTT. Translating gives CASSAGRDTEAFF.

The genes are TRBV28 and TRBJ1-6; TRBD1 matches at 7 bases. This CDR3 comprises 14 residues. V shed 6 bases and J 9 bases; nucleotides not matched to a gene: 8. CDR1 is MDHEN, CDR2 SYDVKM, per germline. This CDR3 is CASSRSTGSSPLHF. The DNA of the CDR3 is TGTGCCAGCAGCCGTTCGACAGGGAGTTCACCCCTCCACTTT. Full variable domain (remainder filled in from reference TRBV28 and TRBJ1-6): DVKVTQSSRYLVKRTGEKVFLECVQDMDHENMFWYRQDPGLGLRLIYFSYDVKMKEKGDIPEGYSVSREKKERFSLILESASTNQTSMYLCASSRSTGSSPLHFGNGTRLTVT.

The rearrangement uses TRBV29-1 and TRBJ2-1; D remains ambiguous. The CDR3 is 16 residues long. V lost 0 bases and J 4 bases, leaving 16 bases between the germline ends. In germline, CDR1 is SQVTM, CDR2 ANQGSEA. The CDR3 DNA is TGCAGCGTTGAAGATCTAAGGCGCGGTAATTACAATGAGCAGTTCTTC. Its translation: CSVEDLRRGNYNEQFF.

Many counts were recorded for this clonotype. This rearrangement joins TRBV7-9 to TRBJ2-1, with TRBD2 as a possible D gene (7 bases). The CDR3 loop spans 16 amino acids. Germline V gene lookup returns CDR1 SEHNR and CDR2 FQNEAQ (reference sequence). Trimming pared 0 bases from V and 4 bases from J, leaving 13 bases between. The CDR3 protein is CASSLALGGPYNEQFF. Here the CDR3 DNA reads TGTGCCAGCAGCTTAGCGCTCGGGGGGCCTTACAATGAGCAGTTCTTC.

V gene TRBV15 combines with J gene TRBJ1-4; weak D call: TRBD1 (5 bases). V dropped 3 bases and J dropped 9 bases, with 20 bases sitting between them. Germline V CDR1 and CDR2: LNHNV, YYDKDF (reference sequence). This CDR3 has 16 residues. DNA for the CDR3: TGTGCCACCAGCAGCCAGAAGGCCGGGGACGTGAAAAAACTGTTTTTT. Translating it yields CATSSQKAGDVKKLFF.

This clonotype was seen a few times. The chain joins TRBV20-1 to TRBJ2-5; unclear D gene. This CDR3 is built from 13 residues. Trimming took 5 bases from V and 6 from J, leaving 16 bases between them. The germline CDR1 and CDR2 sequences are DFQATT and SNEGSKA (reference sequence). The CDR3 coding sequence is TGCAGTGCTTATACAAGGGCTGGGCAGACCCAGTACTTC. This translates into CSAYTRAGQTQYF.

This clonotype occurred a few times. The V gene is TRBV20-1, the J gene TRBJ2-1, with 8 bases identical to TRBD2. The CDR3 runs to 16 residues. The junction had 14 bases not matched to a gene; V was cut back by 5 bases and J by 5 bases. CDR1 DFQATT and CDR2 SNEGSKA come from the germline V gene (reference sequence). The DNA for the CDR3 is TGCAGTGCTGGGGCATTGAACGGACTAGCAGACAATGAGCAGTTCTTC. This gives the protein CSAGALNGLADNEQFF.

This clonotype has more than one count but fewer than ten. A much bigger clone sits one base away, suggesting this may be a read error. V usage is TRBV5-1 and J usage is TRBJ2-7; D perhaps matches TRBD2 (5 bases). The CDR3 runs to 14 residues. The germline V and J ends were trimmed by 0 bases and 5 bases, with 12 bases remaining between them. Looked up from germline, CDR1 is SGHRS and CDR2 is YFSETQ. The CDR3 sequence: CASSLAPGFHEQYF. The CDR3 DNA reads as TGCGCCAGCAGCTTGGCCCCGGGATTCCACGAGCAGTACTTC.

The table lists this clonotype with a few counts. This rearrangement joins TRBV4-2 to TRBJ2-5; maybe TRBD1 (5 bases). This CDR3 region has 14 residues. The germline V gene encodes CDR1 LGHNA and CDR2 YNFKEQ. V lost 2 bases and J 5 bases, leaving 12 bases between the germline ends. CDR3 residues: CASSQLDSRETQYF. CDR3 DNA sequence: TGTGCCAGCAGCCAATTAGACAGTCGGGAGACCCAGTACTTC.

The gene calls are TRBV28 and TRBJ1-3; no definite D call. This CDR3 spans 16 amino acids. Germline-derived CDR1 and CDR2 are MDHEN and SYDVKM. V was clipped by 6 bases and J by 0 bases, with 15 bases between them. The CDR3 coding sequence is TGTGCCAGCAGCTTGAGTGCGACCAGCTCTGGAAACACCATATATTTT. Translation: CASSLSATSSGNTIYF. The full variable domain, completed using reference TRBV28 and TRBJ1-3, is DVKVTQSSRYLVKRTGEKVFLECVQDMDHENMFWYRQDPGLGLRLIYFSYDVKMKEKGDIPEGYSVSREKKERFSLILESASTNQTSMYLCASSLSATSSGNTIYFGEGSWLTVV.

The chain carries TRBV11-1 and TRBJ2-7, with TRBD2 matching 7 bases. J lost 5 bases, V lost 4 bases, and 17 bases had no gene match. The CDR3 length is 17 residues. Germline CDR1 SGHAT, CDR2 FQDESV (reference sequence). CDR3 protein: CASSSRGSRTRVHEQYF. The CDR3 coding sequence is TGTGCCAGCAGCTCACGGGGGTCCCGGACTAGAGTCCACGAGCAGTACTTC.

The table lists this clonotype with many counts. CDR3 loop: CASSLQVFDEQYF. CDR3 nucleotide sequence: TGTGCCAGCAGCCTACAGGTTTTCGACGAGCAGTACTTC. The V and J genes are TRBV7-2 and TRBJ2-7, with D possibly being TRBD1 (5 bases). CDR1 is SGHTA and CDR2 is FQGNSA in the germline V gene. This CDR3 is 13 amino acids long. Trimming pared 5 bases from V and 5 bases from J, leaving 13 bases between.

The chain couples TRBV11-2 to TRBJ2-2; 8 bases are a match to TRBD2. Germline V CDR1 and CDR2: SGHAT, FQNNGV. CDR3 length equals 16 residues. V trimming: 5 bases; J trimming: 4 bases; junction bases outside the gene matches: 9. The CDR3 loop reads CASSTTGLAGTGELFF. The CDR3 DNA reads TGTGCCAGCAGCACAACCGGTCTAGCGGGCACCGGGGAGCTGTTTTTT.

The chain is built from TRBV11-3 and TRBJ2-4; a possible D gene is TRBD1 (5 bases). The V end lost 0 bases, the J end lost 2 bases, and 8 bases lay between the germline ends. CDR1 is SGHNT and CDR2 is YENEEA in the germline V gene. The CDR3 loop spans 15 amino acids. The CDR3 DNA sequence: TGTGCCAGCAGCTTAGATCCAGGGCCCAAAAACATTCAGTACTTC. Its protein is CASSLDPGPKNIQYF.

In this sample, this clonotype turned up a few times. The genes are TRBV5-1 and TRBJ2-5; TRBD2 matches 7 bases. The CDR3 loop spans 15 amino acids. V lost 4 bases to trimming and J lost 5 bases; unmatched junction nucleotides: 11. CDR1 is SGHRS and CDR2 is YFSETQ in the germline V gene. The chain's CDR3 is CASSLADPGGETQYF. In DNA, the CDR3 is TGCGCCAGCAGCCTGGCGGACCCCGGGGGGGAGACCCAGTACTTC.

This clonotype was picked up a small number of times. V gene TRBV6-1 combines with J gene TRBJ2-7; 8 nucleotides align to TRBD2. After removal of 5 bases from V and 6 bases from J, the junction contained 6 bases not matched to a gene. CDR1 is MNHNS and CDR2 is SASEGT in the germline V gene. CDR3 length: 13 residues. The CDR3 loop is CASSPGGALEQYF. The DNA of the CDR3 is TGTGCCAGCAGTCCGGGGGGGGCTCTCGAGCAGTACTTC.

This clonotype was detected ten times or more. The junction departs from the called germline gene at one end, perhaps through a read error. V and J are TRBV20-1 and TRBJ2-3; 11 nucleotides match TRBD2. CDR3 length equals 16 residues. Germline V gives CDR1 DFQATT, CDR2 SNEGSKA (reference sequence). The CDR3 sequence: CRARGSGGARTDTQYF. The CDR3 coding sequence is TGCAGAGCTAGGGGTAGCGGGGGGGCCAGGACAGATACGCAGTATTTT.

At least ten counts were recorded for this clonotype. This rearrangement joins TRBV5-1 to TRBJ2-1; 10 bases line up with TRBD1. Trimming removed 4 bases from V and 6 bases from J; junction bases left unmatched: 7. This CDR3 has 15 amino acids. CDR1 and CDR2 (germline): SGHRS, YFSETQ. The CDR3 spells CASSTRQGAGNEQFF. The CDR3 coding sequence is TGCGCCAGCAGCACACGACAGGGGGCCGGCAATGAGCAGTTCTTC.

V and J are TRBV20-1 and TRBJ1-2; TRBD1 matches 8 bases. The trim removed 2 bases at V and 6 bases at J, leaving 8 bases unmatched. Looked up from germline, CDR1 is DFQATT and CDR2 is SNEGSKA (reference sequence). This CDR3 is 14 amino acids long. In nucleotides, the CDR3 is TGCAGTGCTAGATCCCTGGACAGGGAGGATGGCTACACCTTC. Its protein is CSARSLDREDGYTF.

This clonotype was found a few times. The V gene is TRBV6-1, the J gene TRBJ1-1, with 7 bases matching TRBD1. V gave up 8 bases and J gave up 1 base; unmatched junction bases: 7. The CDR3 totals 14 residues. CDR1 is MNHNS and CDR2 is SASEGT in the germline V gene. The CDR3: CASVKTGTNTEAFF. The CDR3 DNA reads TGTGCCAGCGTAAAGACAGGGACGAACACTGAAGCTTTCTTT.

J is TRBJ2-1 and V is TRBV4-1; possibly TRBD2 for D (6 bases). From germline, CDR1 is MGHRA and CDR2 YSYEKL. The CDR3 has 18 amino acids. V dropped 0 bases and J dropped 0 bases, with 15 bases sitting between them. Written as DNA, the CDR3 is TGCGCCAGCAGCCAAGATTTTGGGGGGACGAGCTCCTACAATGAGCAGTTCTTC. Translated, it gives CASSQDFGGTSSYNEQFF.